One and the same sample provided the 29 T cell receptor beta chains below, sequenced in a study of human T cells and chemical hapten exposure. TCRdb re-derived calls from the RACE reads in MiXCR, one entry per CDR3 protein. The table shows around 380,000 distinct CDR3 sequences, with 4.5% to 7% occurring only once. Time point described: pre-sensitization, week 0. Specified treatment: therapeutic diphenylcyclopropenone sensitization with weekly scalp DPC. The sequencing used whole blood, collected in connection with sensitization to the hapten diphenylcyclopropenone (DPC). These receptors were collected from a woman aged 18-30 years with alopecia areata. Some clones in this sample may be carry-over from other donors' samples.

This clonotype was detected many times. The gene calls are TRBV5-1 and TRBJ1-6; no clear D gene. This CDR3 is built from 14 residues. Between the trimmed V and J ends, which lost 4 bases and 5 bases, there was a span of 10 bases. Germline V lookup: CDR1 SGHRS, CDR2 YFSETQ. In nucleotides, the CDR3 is TGCGCCAGCAGCATAAGACAAAATAATTCACCCCTCCACTTT. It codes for CASSIRQNNSPLHF.

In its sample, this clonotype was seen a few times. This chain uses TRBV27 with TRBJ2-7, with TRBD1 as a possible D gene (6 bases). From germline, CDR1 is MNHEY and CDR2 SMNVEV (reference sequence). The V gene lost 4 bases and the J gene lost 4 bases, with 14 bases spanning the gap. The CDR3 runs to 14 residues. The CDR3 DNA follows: TGTGCCAGCAGTTATTCCCAAAGGGGGTACGAGCAGTACTTC. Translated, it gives CASSYSQRGYEQYF.

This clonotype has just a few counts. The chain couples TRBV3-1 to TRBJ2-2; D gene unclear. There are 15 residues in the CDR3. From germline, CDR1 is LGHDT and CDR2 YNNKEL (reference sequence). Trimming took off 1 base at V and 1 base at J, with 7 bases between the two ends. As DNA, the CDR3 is TGTGCCAGCAGCCAAGTTCTGGGGAACACCGGGGAGCTGTTTTTT. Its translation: CASSQVLGNTGELFF.

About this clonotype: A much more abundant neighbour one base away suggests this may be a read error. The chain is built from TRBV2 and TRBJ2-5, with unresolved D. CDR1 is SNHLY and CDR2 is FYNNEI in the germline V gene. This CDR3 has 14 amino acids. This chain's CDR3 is CASSEQVGQETEYF. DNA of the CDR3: TGTGCCAGCAGTGAACAGGTTGGTCAAGAGACCGAGTACTTC.

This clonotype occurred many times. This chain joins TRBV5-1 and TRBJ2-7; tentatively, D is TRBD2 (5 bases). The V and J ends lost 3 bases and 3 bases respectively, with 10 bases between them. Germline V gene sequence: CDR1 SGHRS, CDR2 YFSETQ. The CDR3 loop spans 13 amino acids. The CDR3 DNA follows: TGCGCCAGCAGCTATAACAGCGGCTACGAGCAGTACTTC. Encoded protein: CASSYNSGYEQYF.

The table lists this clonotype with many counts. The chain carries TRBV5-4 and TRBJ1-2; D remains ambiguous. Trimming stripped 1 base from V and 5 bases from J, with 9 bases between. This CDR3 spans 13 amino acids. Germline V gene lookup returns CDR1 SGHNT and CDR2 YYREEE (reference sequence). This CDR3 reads CASSLNPVYGYTF. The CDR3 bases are TGTGCCAGCAGCTTGAACCCAGTATATGGCTACACCTTC.

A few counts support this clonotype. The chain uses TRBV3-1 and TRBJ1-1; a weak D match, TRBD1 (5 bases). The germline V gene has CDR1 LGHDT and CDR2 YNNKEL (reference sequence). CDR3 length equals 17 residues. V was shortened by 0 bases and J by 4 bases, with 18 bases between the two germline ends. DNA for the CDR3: TGTGCCAGCAGCCAAGATAGTTTCGCGAAGGGACTCACTGAAGCTTTCTTT. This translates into CASSQDSFAKGLTEAFF.

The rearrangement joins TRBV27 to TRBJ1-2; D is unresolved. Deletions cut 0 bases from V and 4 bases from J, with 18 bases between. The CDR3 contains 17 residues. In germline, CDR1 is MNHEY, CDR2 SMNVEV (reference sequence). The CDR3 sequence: CASSLSVDGGPLYGYTF. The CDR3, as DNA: TGTGCCAGCAGTTTATCAGTAGATGGCGGGCCCCTCTATGGCTACACCTTC.

The DNA for the CDR3 is TGTGCCAGCAGCTTGGACAGCCTTTACTATGGCTACACCTTC. Its translation: CASSLDSLYYGYTF. This chain connects TRBV12-3 or TRBV12-4 to TRBJ1-2, with D possibly matching TRBD1 (6 bases). The CDR3 runs to 14 residues. Trimming took 6 bases from V and 3 from J, leaving 14 bases between them.

The CDR3 region has the DNA TGTGCCATCAGGGAGGGACAGGCCCTCTATGGCTACACCTTC. Protein: CAIREGQALYGYTF. The V and J genes are TRBV10-3 and TRBJ1-2; 8 nucleotides align to TRBD1. This CDR3 comprises 14 residues. Losses at the gene ends were 6 bases for V and 4 bases for J; bases not matched to a gene: 7. Germline CDR1 reads ENHRY; CDR2 reads SYGVKD.

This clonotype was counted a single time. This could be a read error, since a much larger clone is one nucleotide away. CDR3: CASSPSYGAVNEQSF. DNA for the CDR3: TGTGCCAGCTCACCATCTTATGGGGCAGTAAATGAGCAGTCCTTC. The chain carries TRBV18 and TRBJ2-1; possibly TRBD1 for D (5 bases). Germline CDR1 is KGHSH and CDR2 is LQKENI. The CDR3 contains 15 residues.

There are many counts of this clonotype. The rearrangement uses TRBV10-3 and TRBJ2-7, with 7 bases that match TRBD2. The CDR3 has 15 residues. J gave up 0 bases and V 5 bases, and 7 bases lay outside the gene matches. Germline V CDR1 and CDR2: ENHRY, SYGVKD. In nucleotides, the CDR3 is TGTGCCATCAGTAGGGGAGGCGGGAGCTCCTACGAGCAGTACTTC. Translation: CAISRGGGSSYEQYF.

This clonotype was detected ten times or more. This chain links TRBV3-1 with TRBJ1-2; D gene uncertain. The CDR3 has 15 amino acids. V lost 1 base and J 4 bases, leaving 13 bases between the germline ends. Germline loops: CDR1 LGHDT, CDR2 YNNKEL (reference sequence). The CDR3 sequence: CASSQGEGTSYGYTF. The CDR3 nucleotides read TGTGCCAGCAGCCAAGGGGAGGGAACCTCCTATGGCTACACCTTC.

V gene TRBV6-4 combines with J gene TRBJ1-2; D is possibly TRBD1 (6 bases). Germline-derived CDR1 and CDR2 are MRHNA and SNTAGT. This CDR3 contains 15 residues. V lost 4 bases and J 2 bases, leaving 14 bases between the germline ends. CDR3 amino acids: CASSAEYGTNYGYTF. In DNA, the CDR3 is TGTGCCAGCAGTGCCGAGTACGGGACAAACTATGGCTACACCTTC.

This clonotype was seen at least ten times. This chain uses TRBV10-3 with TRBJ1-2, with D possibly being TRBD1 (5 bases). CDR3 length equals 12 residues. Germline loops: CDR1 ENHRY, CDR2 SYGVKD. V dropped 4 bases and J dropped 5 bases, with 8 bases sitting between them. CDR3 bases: TGTGCCATCAGTGTCAGGGAGTATGGCTACACCTTC. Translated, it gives CAISVREYGYTF.

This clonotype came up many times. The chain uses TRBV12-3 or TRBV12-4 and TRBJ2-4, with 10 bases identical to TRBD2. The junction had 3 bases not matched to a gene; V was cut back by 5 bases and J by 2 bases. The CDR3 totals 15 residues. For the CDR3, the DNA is TGTGCCAGCAGTGTTAGCGGGGGGACCAAAAACATTCAGTACTTC. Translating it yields CASSVSGGTKNIQYF.

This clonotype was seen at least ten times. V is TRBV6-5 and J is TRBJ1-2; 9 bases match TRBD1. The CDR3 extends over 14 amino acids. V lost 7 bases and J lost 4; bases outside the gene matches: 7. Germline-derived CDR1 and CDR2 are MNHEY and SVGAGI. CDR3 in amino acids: CASKRGQGIYGYTF. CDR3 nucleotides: TGTGCCAGCAAGAGAGGACAGGGGATCTATGGCTACACCTTC.

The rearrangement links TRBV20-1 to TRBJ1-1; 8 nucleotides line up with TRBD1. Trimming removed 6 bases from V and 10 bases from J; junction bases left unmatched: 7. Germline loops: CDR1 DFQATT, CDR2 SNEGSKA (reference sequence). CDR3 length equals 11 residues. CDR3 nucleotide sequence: TGCAGTGCAGAAATCAGGGGGCCAGCTTTCTTT. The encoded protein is CSAEIRGPAFF.

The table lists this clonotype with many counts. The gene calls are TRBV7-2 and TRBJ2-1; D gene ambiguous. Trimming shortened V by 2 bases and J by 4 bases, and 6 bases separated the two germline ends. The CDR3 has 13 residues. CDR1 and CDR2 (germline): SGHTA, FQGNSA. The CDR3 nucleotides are TGTGCCAGCAGCTTAAGCAATTACAATGAGCAGTTCTTC. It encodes CASSLSNYNEQFF. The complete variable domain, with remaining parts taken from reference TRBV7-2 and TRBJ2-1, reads GAGVSQSPSNKVTEKGKDVELRCDPISGHTALYWYRQSLGQGLEFLIYFQGNSAPDKSGLPSDRFSAERTGGSVSTLTIQRTQQEDSAVYLCASSLSNYNEQFFGPGTRLTVL.

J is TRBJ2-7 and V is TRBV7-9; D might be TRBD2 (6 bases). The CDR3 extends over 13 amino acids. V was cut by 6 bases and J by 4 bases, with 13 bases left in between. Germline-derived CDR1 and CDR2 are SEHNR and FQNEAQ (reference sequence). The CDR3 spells CASRGGFPYEQYF. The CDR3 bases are TGTGCCAGCAGAGGAGGGTTCCCTTACGAGCAGTACTTC.

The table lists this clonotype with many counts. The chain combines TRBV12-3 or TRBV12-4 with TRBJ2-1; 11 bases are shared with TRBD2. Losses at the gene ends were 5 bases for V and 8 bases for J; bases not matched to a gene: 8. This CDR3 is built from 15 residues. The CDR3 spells CASSPTSGGRDEQFF. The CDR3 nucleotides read TGTGCCAGCAGTCCAACTAGCGGGGGCCGGGATGAGCAGTTCTTC.

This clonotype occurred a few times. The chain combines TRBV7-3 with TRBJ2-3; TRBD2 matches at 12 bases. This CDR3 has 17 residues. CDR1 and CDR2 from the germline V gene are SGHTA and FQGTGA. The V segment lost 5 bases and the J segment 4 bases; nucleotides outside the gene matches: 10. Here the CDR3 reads CASSPLGLAGGPDTQYF. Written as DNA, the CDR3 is TGTGCCAGCAGCCCCCTAGGGCTAGCGGGGGGGCCAGATACGCAGTATTTT.

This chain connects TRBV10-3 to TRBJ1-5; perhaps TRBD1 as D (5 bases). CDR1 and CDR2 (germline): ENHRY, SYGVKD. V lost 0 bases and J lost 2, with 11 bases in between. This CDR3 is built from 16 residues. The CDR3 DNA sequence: TGTGCCATCAGTGAGTCATGGGGGGTGGGCAATCAGCCCCAGCATTTT. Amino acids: CAISESWGVGNQPQHF.

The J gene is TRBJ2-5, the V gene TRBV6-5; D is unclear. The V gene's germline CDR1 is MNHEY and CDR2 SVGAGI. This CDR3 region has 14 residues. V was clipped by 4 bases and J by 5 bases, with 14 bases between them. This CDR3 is CASSLGTRTETQYF. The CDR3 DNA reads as TGTGCCAGCAGTTTGGGCACCCGTACCGAGACCCAGTACTTC.

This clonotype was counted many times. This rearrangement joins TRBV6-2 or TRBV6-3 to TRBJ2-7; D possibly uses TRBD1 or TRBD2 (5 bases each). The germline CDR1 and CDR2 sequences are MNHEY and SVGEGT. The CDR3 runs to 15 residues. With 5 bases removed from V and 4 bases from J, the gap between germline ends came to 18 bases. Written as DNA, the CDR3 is TGTGCCAGCAGTACGGGGCTCAGCTCCCCTTACGAGCAGTACTTC. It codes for CASSTGLSSPYEQYF.

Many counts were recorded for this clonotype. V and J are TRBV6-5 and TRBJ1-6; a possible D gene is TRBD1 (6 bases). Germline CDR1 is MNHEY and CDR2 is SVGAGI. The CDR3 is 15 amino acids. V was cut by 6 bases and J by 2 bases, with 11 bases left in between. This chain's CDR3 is CASSADSPYNSPLHF. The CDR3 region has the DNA TGTGCCAGCAGCGCGGACAGCCCCTATAATTCACCCCTCCACTTT.

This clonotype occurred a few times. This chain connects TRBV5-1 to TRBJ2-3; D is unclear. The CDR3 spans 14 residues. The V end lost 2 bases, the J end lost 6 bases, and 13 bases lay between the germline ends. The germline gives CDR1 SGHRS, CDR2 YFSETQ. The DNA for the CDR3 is TGCGCCAGCAGCTTAGTACCCCTAGTGGATACGCAGTATTTT. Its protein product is CASSLVPLVDTQYF.

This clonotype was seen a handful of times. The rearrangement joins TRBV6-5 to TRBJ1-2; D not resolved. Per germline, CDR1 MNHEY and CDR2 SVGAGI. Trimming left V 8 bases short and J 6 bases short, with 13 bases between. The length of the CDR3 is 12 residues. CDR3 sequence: CASGVGGNGYTF. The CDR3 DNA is TGTGCCAGCGGGGTGGGAGGAAATGGCTACACCTTC.

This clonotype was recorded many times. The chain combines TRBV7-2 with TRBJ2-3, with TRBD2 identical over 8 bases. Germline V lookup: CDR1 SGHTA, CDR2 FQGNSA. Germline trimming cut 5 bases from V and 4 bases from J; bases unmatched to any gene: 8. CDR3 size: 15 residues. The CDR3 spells CASSRRGGRADTQYF. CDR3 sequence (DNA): TGTGCCAGCAGCCGCCGGGGGGGGAGGGCAGATACGCAGTATTTT.